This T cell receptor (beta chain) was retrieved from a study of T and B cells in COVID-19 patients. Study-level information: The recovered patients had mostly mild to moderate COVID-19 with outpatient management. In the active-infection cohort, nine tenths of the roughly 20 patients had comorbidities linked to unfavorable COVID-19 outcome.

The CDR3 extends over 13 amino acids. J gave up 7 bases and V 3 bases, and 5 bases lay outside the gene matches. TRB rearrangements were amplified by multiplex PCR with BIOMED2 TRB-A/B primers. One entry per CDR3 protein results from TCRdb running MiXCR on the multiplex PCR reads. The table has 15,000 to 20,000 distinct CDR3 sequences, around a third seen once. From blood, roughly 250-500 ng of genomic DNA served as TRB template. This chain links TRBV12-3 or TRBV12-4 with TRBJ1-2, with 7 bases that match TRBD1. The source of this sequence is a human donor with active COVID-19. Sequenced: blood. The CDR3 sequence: CASSFVAGGGYTF. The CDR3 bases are TGTGCCAGCAGTTTTGTGGCAGGGGGTGGCTACACCTTC.